These T cell receptor beta chains were read from a single sample in a study of shared clonotypes between healthy human individuals. Data came from immunoSEQ multiplex PCR; TCRdb stores just in-frame clones and leaves some out. The data show some 1 million clones, approximately 68% seen once. Material: memory CD4+ T cells sorted from blood. These receptors came from a man aged 18-30 years in good health. Each CDR3 is given with its conserved first and last residue.

TRBV7-9	TRBJ1-5	CASSRDSNQPQHF
TRBV6-4	TRBJ1-2	CASTTEIGQGGYTF
TRBV28	TRBJ2-7	CASSPNSPEQYF
TRBV20-1	TRBJ2-1	CSAALGGEQFF
TRBV7-2	TRBJ1-4	CASSFHTKQFQNEKLFF
TRBV9	TRBJ1-4	CASSGGQGAPTNEKLFF
TRBV5-6	TRBJ1-1	CASSSGRTEAFF
TRBV28	TRBJ1-1	CASSLYHHSLNTEAFF
TRBV5-1	TRBJ2-5	CASSRTTGVQETQYF
TRBV15	TRBJ1-1	CATSREVRGTEAFF
TRBV7-8	TRBJ2-7	CASSLGQTRDNLLLW
TRBV6-6	TRBJ2-1	CASSPRDEQFF
TRBV7-2	TRBJ2-7	CASSLVYEQYF
TRBV2	TRBJ1-5	CASSDWGQGRSPPQHF
TRBV25-1	TRBJ2-5	CASSSRTGGETQYF
TRBV7-9	TRBJ2-7	CASSPRTSSYEQYF
TRBV5-5	TRBJ1-3	CASSLGLPSSGNTIYF
TRBV28	TRBJ2-5	CASSPAGTGLRETQYF
TRBV5-1	TRBJ1-6	CASSLEASGVNSPLHF
TRBV6-1	TRBJ1-1	CASNDGSGTTEAFF
TRBV6-5	TRBJ1-1	CASSYRLNTEAFF
TRBV9	TRBJ2-2	CASSRGGIDTGELFF
TRBV2	TRBJ2-1	CASRKTSGSYNEQFF
TRBV5-4	TRBJ2-5	CASSLDRWKAETQYF